Presented here are 8 T cell receptor beta chains from one specimen sequenced in a study of CXCR3-negative and CXCR3-positive naive CD8 T cells. Study-wide findings and caveats: Hydrophobicity was higher for TRB CDR3s found in CXCR3-positive naive cells than in CXCR3-negative naive cells.

These receptors have no known antigen. Via 5' RACE with UMI labels, TRB cDNA libraries were prepared. TCRdb reworked the 5' RACE reads into one entry per CDR3 protein, no DNA. This sample contains 90,000 to 150,000 distinct CDR3 sequences. Sequences were obtained from naive CXCR3+ CD8+ T cells from blood. As to subset: CD45RO-CCR7+CD27+CD95- naive CD8+ T cells expressing CXCR3 (TNR3+). These receptor sequences come from a human donor in good health. Some clones in this sample may be carry-over from other donors' samples.

The chain combines TRBV7-2 with TRBJ2-4; the D gene TCRdb calls, TRBD2, cannot be checked with no DNA. The CDR3 sequence is 19 residues long. The V gene's germline CDR1 is SGHTA and CDR2 FQGNSA. The CDR3 is CASSLAPPGSGGYKNIQYF. Full variable domain (missing parts from reference TRBV7-2 and TRBJ2-4): GAGVSQSPSNKVTEKGKDVELRCDPISGHTALYWYRQSLGQGLEFLIYFQGNSAPDKSGLPSDRFSAERTGGSVSTLTIQRTQQEDSAVYLCASSLAPPGSGGYKNIQYFGAGTRLSVL.

The rearrangement joins TRBV7-9 to TRBJ2-3; the TRBD2 assignment by TCRdb is unverifiable without DNA. This CDR3 is 13 amino acids long. Looked up from germline, CDR1 is SEHNR and CDR2 is FQNEAQ (reference sequence). This chain's CDR3 is CASTTWVWAGQYF.

The chain links TRBV9 to TRBJ1-3; TCRdb selects TRBD1, and the lack of DNA leaves this call unchecked. Germline loops: CDR1 SGDLS, CDR2 YYNGEE. The CDR3 sequence is 14 residues long. CDR3 sequence: CASMQGAFGNTIYF.

V usage is TRBV5-1 and J usage is TRBJ1-5. The CDR3 extends over 19 amino acids. Germline V gene data show CDR1 as SGHRS and CDR2 as YFSETQ. CDR3 sequence: CASSLAVPTSFYSNQPQHF.

This rearrangement joins TRBV7-8 to TRBJ2-3; with no DNA, the TCRdb D assignment of TRBD1 cannot be verified. This CDR3 has 14 amino acids. Germline loops: CDR1 SGHVS, CDR2 FQNEAQ. CDR3 residues: CASSLVGGADTQYF. Full variable domain (outside the CDR3, taken from reference TRBV7-8 and TRBJ2-3): GAGVSQSPRYKVAKRGQDVALRCDPISGHVSLFWYQQALGQGPEFLTYFQNEAQLDKSGLPSDRFFAERPEGSVSTLKIQRTQQEDSAVYLCASSLVGGADTQYFGPGTRLTVL.

The chain employs TRBV20-1 and TRBJ2-1; TCRdb proposes TRBD1, but this gene call is untestable without DNA. Per the germline V gene, CDR1 is DFQATT and CDR2 is SNEGSKA (reference sequence). This CDR3 has 14 residues. CDR3 protein: CSALRDPQGNEQFF.

This rearrangement joins TRBV11-3 to TRBJ2-3; TCRdb picks TRBD1, but there is no DNA to check that call. The CDR3 sequence is 15 residues long. Germline CDR1 reads SGHNT; CDR2 reads YENEEA. The CDR3 is CASSLGGRDTDTQYF.

V is TRBV21-1 and J is TRBJ2-6; there is no DNA to check the TCRdb D call of TRBD1. TRBV21-1 is a pseudogene locus. There are 17 residues in the CDR3. CDR3: CASSGRDRLSGANVLTF.